Sequencing of this TCR beta chain was carried out in a study of shared clonotypes between healthy human individuals. Trimming cost V 2 bases and J 5 bases; bases outside gene matches: 4. The germline CDR1 and CDR2 sequences are MNHEY and SMNVEV (reference sequence). The CDR3 length is 14 residues. TCRdb's table, derived via immunoSEQ multiplex PCR, lists solely in-frame clones and lacks some. The sample records roughly 700,000 clones, 74% being singletons. This clonotype was obtained from a woman aged 25-40 years in good health. This rearrangement joins TRBV27 to TRBJ1-1; 8 positions agree with TRBD1. Material: memory CD4+ T cells sorted from blood. The subset denotes: CD45RA-negative fraction. The CDR3 region is CASSLDRGMTEAFF. CDR3 coding DNA: TGTGCCAGCAGTTTAGACAGGGGAATGACTGAAGCTTTCTTT.